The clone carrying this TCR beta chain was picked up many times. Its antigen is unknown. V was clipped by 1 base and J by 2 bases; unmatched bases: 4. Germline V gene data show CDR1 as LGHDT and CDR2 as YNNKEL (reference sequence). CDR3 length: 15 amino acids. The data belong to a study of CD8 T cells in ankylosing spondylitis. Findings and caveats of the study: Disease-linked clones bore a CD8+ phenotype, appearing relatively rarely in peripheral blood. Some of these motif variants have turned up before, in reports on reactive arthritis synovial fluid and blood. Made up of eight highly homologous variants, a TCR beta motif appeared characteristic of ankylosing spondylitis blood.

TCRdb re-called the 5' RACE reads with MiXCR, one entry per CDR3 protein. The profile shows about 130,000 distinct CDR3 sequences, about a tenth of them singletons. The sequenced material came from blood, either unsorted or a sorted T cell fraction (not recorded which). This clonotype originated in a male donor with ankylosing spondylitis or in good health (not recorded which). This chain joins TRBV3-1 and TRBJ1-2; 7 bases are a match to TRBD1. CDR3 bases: TGTGCCAGCAGCCAAGCAGGACAGGAGAACTATGGCTACACCTTC. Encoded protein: CASSQAGQENYGYTF.